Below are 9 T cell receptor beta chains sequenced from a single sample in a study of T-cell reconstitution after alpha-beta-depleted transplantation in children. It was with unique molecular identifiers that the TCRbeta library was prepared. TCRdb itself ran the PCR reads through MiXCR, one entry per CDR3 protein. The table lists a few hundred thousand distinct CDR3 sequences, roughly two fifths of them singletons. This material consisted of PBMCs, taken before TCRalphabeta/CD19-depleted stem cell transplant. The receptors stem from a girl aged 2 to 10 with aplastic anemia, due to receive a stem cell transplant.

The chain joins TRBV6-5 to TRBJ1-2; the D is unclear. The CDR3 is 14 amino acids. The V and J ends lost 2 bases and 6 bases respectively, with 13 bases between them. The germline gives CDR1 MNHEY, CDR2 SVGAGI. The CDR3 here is CASSYTGMWDGYTF. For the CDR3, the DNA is TGTGCCAGCAGTTACACCGGGATGTGGGATGGCTACACCTTC.

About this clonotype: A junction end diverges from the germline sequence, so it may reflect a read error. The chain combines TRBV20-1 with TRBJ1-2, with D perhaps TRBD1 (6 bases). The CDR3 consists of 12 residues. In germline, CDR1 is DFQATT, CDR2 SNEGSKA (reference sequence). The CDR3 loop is CSAKAGGQETSF. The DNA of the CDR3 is TGCAGTGCTAAGGCCGGGGGGCAGGAAACCTCCTTC.

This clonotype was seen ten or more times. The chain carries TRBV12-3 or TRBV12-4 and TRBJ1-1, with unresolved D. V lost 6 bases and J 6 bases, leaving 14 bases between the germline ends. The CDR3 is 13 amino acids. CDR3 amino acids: CASRMTFGAEAFF. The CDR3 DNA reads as TGTGCCAGCAGGATGACGTTCGGGGCTGAAGCTTTCTTT.

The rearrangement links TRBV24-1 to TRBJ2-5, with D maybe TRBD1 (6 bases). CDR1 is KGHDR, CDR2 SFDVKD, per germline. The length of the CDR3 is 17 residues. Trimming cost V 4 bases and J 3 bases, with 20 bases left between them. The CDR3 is CATSERTTGTKEETQYF. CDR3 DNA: TGTGCCACCAGTGAGCGAACCACCGGGACAAAAGAAGAGACCCAGTACTTC.

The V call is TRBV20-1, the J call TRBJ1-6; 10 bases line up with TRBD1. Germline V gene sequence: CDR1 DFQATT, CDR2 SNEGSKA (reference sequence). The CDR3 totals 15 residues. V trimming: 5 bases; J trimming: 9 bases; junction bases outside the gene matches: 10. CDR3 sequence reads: CSAGGTGVNSSPLHF. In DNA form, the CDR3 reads TGCAGTGCTGGGGGGACAGGGGTTAATAGTTCACCCCTCCACTTT.

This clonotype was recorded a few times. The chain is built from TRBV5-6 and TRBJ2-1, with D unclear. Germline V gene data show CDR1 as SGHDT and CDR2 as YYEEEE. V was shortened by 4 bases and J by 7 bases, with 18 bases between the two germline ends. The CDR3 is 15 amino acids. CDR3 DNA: TGTGCCAGCAGCCCTATTTCGTTGCCACTAAATGAGCAGTTCTTC. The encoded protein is CASSPISLPLNEQFF.

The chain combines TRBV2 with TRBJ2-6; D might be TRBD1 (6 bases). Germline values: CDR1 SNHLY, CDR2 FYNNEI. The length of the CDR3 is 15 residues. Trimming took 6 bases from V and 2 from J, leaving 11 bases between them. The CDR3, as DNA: TGTGCCAGCAGCCCGGACAGAACTGGGGCCAACGTCCTGACTTTC. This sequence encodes CASSPDRTGANVLTF.

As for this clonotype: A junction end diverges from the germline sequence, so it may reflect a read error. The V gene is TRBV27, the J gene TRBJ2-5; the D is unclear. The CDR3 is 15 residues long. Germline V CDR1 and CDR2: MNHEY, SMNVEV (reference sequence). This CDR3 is CVSKEVGMIQETQYF. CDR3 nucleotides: TGTGTCAGCAAAGAAGTGGGCATGATCCAAGAGACCCAGTACTTC.

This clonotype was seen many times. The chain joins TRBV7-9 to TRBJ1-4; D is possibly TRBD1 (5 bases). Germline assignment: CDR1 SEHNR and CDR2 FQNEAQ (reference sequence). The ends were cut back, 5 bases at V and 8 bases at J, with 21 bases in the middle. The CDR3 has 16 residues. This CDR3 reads CASSPRAGPEKEKLFF. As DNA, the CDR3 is TGTGCCAGCAGCCCGAGGGCGGGACCCGAAAAGGAAAAACTGTTTTTT.